This paragraph reports one TCR beta chain. Its antigen target is currently unknown. Base qualities are not provided; no much larger clone lies one nucleotide away. Using the deep immunoSEQ assay, TCR CDR3 regions were amplified from genomic DNA by multiplex PCR. Extracted genomic DNA from each cell subset was distributed evenly across all wells of several immunoSEQ 96-well plates, and each plate was treated as a replicate. Each replicate PCR for sorted subsets received around 200 ng genomic DNA, equal to some 32,000 T cell genomes. The purified libraries were quantified using a Qubit 3.0 fluorometer, sized with a Bioanalyzer 2100, and then quantified again using the KAPA Library Quantification kit. Each immunoSEQ 96-well plate was sequenced on its own single-read 150-cycle Illumina NextSeq 550 flow cell. Processing in the source paper ran as follows. The immunoSEQ output contained only junctional sequences without quality scores, so filtering could not match that applied to full-length reads. Sequences were annotated with PyIR, a Python wrapper for IgBLAST v1.9, and V/J genes and CDR3 were assigned using IMGT germline references. Any read was removed if the V/J assignment was weak (E-value above 1e-6), the CDR3 was missing, or the read contained stop codons, out-of-frame junctions, or ambiguous translated residues. V3J clonotypes were defined as sequences sharing the same inferred V gene, J gene, and CDR3 amino acid sequence. The percentage overlap between two repertoires was calculated by dividing the number of shared unique clonotypes by the size of the smaller repertoire. Three approaches were used to assess repertoire richness: RTK rarefaction, the Chao1 estimator, and Recon v2.1 estimates of unobserved clonotypes. OLGA was used to compute generation probabilities for all TCRbeta clonotypes that the gDNA method yielded from several donors. Held by TCRdb, this immuneACCESS table contains in-frame sequences only and omits some clones. Under half of the omission traces to an unresolved V gene where checked; the cause of the rest is unknown. For V, J and clone size, that table is used; D and trimming come from the DNA. Recorded for this sample are around 2,100,000 clones; roughly 94% of them occurred a single time. The biggest ten clones account for 1% to 1.5% of the sample.

CD8 naive samples were obtained by positive selection for CCR7 among CD45RO-negative cells, yielding a CD45RA+CCR7+ population from which TemRA cells were excluded. Healthy HIV-negative adults with no recently reported acute infections or vaccinations were included as donors. All donors were Caucasian adults living in Nashville, Tennessee, USA. Blood was collected by leukapheresis, and PBMCs were isolated by Ficoll-Histopaque density gradient centrifugation and then cryopreserved in liquid nitrogen vapor phase. Analytical flow cytometry was used to check the purity and quantity of every magnetically sorted T cell population. Each sorted fraction had its genomic DNA isolated and then quantified by UV absorbance on a Nanodrop 2000c. CDR1 and CDR2 are read off the germline V gene as SGHRS and YFSETQ. V is shortened by 4 bases, J by 5 bases, and the region joining them spans 21 bases. From cysteine to phenylalanine, the CDR3 is 16 amino acids long. The retained sequence is limited to the CDR3, 48 bases, with the frame set at the first base.

This entry comes from a study of shared clonotypes between healthy human individuals (dated by TCRdb to between 2020 and 2021). About the investigation overall: The cohort comprised a couple of women and a few men aged 18 to 49 years. Per donor, three plates each were used for CD4 naive and CD4 memory, two for CD8 naive, and one for CD8 memory. The study deeply sequenced blood TCR repertoires of five healthy adults to estimate repertoire size and the extent of clonotype sharing between individuals. To increase sequencing depth and limit assay-specific biases, TCR repertoire library preparation and sequencing were carried out by different laboratories using diverse techniques. Each donor's leukapheresis produced roughly between roughly 0.9 and 8.9 billion PBMCs.

The study at large found these results: Sampling was restricted to blood, and TCR repertoires in tissues likely differ from the TCR repertoires found in blood. Naive subsets generally had larger estimated clonotype richness than memory subsets. Clonotypes shared by all four sorted-subset donors showed higher generation probabilities than non-shared clonotypes. Based on pairwise subsampling, the degree of clonotype sharing among donors was expected to be affected by sequencing depth. Incomplete sequencing was indicated by rarefaction of sorted-subset datasets, despite the large sequencing depth. When a handful of donors were compared, the shared fraction of clonotypes was roughly 5% for naive CD4, around 3.5% for naive CD8, 2.3% for memory CD4, and approximately 0.4% for memory CD8. Because the study included a small number of donors, the genetic and exposure-history diversity represented was limited.

The sequence derives from a young man in good health. The chain uses TRBV5-1 and TRBJ1-2; the best D guess is TRBD1, with 5 bases matching. Sequencing was performed on naive CD8+ T cells sorted from blood. The sample's cell subset or site label, in plain terms: CD45RA+CCR7+. This receptor carries the CDR3 CASSQGDSSALYGYTF. The bases are TGCGCCAGCAGCCAAGGAGACAGCAGTGCCCTTTATGGCTACACCTTC.